This passage covers 13 T cell receptor beta chains from one sample sequenced in a study of blood T cells in healthy people across ages. For the second PCR, which ran for roughly 6 to 12 cycles, a sample-barcoded 5' primer and a J-beta primer mix were used. A single record per CDR3 protein comes from TCRdb applying MiXCR to the 5' RACE reads. The sample holds 650,000 to 800,000 distinct CDR3 sequences, roughly 44% seen once. The sample was blood. The receptors were gathered from a man in his sixties in good health.

This chain connects TRBV9 to TRBJ2-5; 8 bases are shared with TRBD1. Unmatched junction bases numbered 8, after V lost 4 bases and J lost 3 bases. The CDR3 sequence is 15 residues long. The germline CDR1 and CDR2 sequences are SGDLS and YYNGEE. The CDR3 coding sequence is TGTGCCAGCAGCCCGGGACGGACAGGGAAAGAGACCCAGTACTTC. Translated, it gives CASSPGRTGKETQYF.

This clonotype was seen repeatedly, ten times or more. The junction shows a germline mismatch at one end, possibly a read error. The chain employs TRBV5-1 and TRBJ1-5; D might be TRBD1 (5 bases). Germline CDR1 and CDR2: SGHRS and YFSETQ. The CDR3 sequence is 13 residues long. The chain's CDR3 is CASSLSGDQPQHF. Written as DNA, the CDR3 is TGTGCCAGCAGCTTATCGGGGGATCAGCCCCAGCATTTT.

The CDR3 DNA is TGCAGTGCTACCTCTTGGAGGGGGGCGGGGGCAGATACGCAGTATTTT. It is translated as CSATSWRGAGADTQYF. This chain links TRBV20-1 with TRBJ2-3, with D perhaps TRBD2 (7 bases). The length of the CDR3 is 16 residues. Trimming shortened V by 4 bases and J by 4 bases, and 21 bases separated the two germline ends. Germline V gene sequence: CDR1 DFQATT, CDR2 SNEGSKA (reference sequence).

Only a few counts were recorded for this clonotype. The chain links TRBV12-3 or TRBV12-4 to TRBJ2-7, with 8 bases identical to TRBD2. The CDR3 totals 14 residues. J was trimmed by 3 bases and V by 6 bases; bases with no gene match: 7. CDR3 loop: CASRPPAGGYEQYF. CDR3 nucleotides: TGTGCCAGCAGACCCCCGGCGGGGGGCTACGAGCAGTACTTC.

The chain is built from TRBV3-1 and TRBJ1-6, with TRBD1 identical over 7 bases. Trimming cost V 4 bases and J 6 bases; bases outside gene matches: 3. The CDR3 is 14 amino acids. In germline, CDR1 is LGHDT, CDR2 YNNKEL (reference sequence). In nucleotides, the CDR3 is TGTGCCAGCAGCCTGACAGGGCGTAATTCACCCCTCCACTTT. It specifies CASSLTGRNSPLHF. The full variable domain, rest sourced from reference TRBV3-1 and TRBJ1-6, is DTAVSQTPKYLVTQMGNDKSIKCEQNLGHDTMYWYKQDSKKFLKIMFSYNNKELIINETVPNRFSPKSPDKAHLNLHINSLELGDSAVYFCASSLTGRNSPLHFGNGTRLTVT.

The J gene is TRBJ1-1, the V gene TRBV2; D is perhaps TRBD1 (6 bases). The germline V gene encodes CDR1 SNHLY and CDR2 FYNNEI. This CDR3 is 12 amino acids long. The V and J ends lost 9 bases and 1 base respectively, with 9 bases between them. CDR3 region: CARLTGNTEAFF. The CDR3 DNA is TGTGCCAGGTTGACAGGGAACACTGAAGCTTTCTTT.

The chain joins TRBV7-9 to TRBJ2-1, with 14 bases lining up with TRBD2. There are 15 residues in the CDR3. Germline CDR1 reads SEHNR; CDR2 reads FQNEAQ (reference sequence). The trim removed 5 bases at V and 9 bases at J, leaving 6 bases unmatched. CDR3 sequence: CASSIKTSGGGEQFF. Written as DNA, the CDR3 is TGTGCCAGCAGCATAAAGACTAGCGGGGGGGGTGAGCAGTTCTTC.

The DNA of the CDR3 is TGTGCCAGCAGTTCACGACAGGGGCCTTCCTACAATGAGCAGTTCTTC. Translation gives CASSSRQGPSYNEQFF. The gene calls are TRBV6-2 or TRBV6-3 and TRBJ2-1; 8 bases map to TRBD1. V was clipped by 4 bases and J by 1 base; unmatched bases: 6. The CDR3 is 16 residues long. Germline V gene data show CDR1 as MNHEY and CDR2 as SVGEGT.

This clonotype showed up many times. The rearrangement uses TRBV7-2 and TRBJ2-5; a possible D gene is TRBD2 (6 bases). CDR3 length: 12 residues. V was pared by 8 bases and J by 8 bases, with 15 bases between. Germline lookup yields CDR1 SGHTA and CDR2 FQGNSA. CDR3 nucleotide sequence: TGTGCCAGCCTCGAATGGGGGGATACCCAGTACTTC. As protein: CASLEWGDTQYF. The complete variable domain, with remaining parts taken from reference TRBV7-2 and TRBJ2-5, reads GAGVSQSPSNKVTEKGKDVELRCDPISGHTALYWYRQSLGQGLEFLIYFQGNSAPDKSGLPSDRFSAERTGGSVSTLTIQRTQQEDSAVYLCASLEWGDTQYFGPGTRLLVL.

As concerns this clonotype: A read error may produce the germline difference seen at one junction end. The chain has TRBV6-6 and TRBJ2-1, with 8 positions matching TRBD2. From germline, CDR1 is MNHNY and CDR2 SVGAGI (reference sequence). CDR3 length: 14 amino acids. CDR3: CANSLPTSANEQFF. The CDR3 DNA follows: TGTGCCAACAGTCTACCGACTAGCGCCAATGAGCAGTTCTTC.

This clonotype has ten or more counts. The chain links TRBV29-1 to TRBJ2-7; D is undetermined. The CDR3 extends over 11 amino acids. CDR1 is SQVTM and CDR2 is ANQGSEA in the germline V gene. Trimming took off 4 bases at V and 4 bases at J, with 8 bases between the two ends. Written as DNA, the CDR3 is TGCAGCGTTGCCTACAGATACGAGCAGTACTTC. This codes for CSVAYRYEQYF.

The chain employs TRBV7-7 and TRBJ2-7, with 9 bases matching TRBD1. V shed 5 bases, J shed 2 bases, and the junction held 7 bases outside the gene matches. The germline CDR1 and CDR2 sequences are SSHAT and FNYEAQ (reference sequence). CDR3 length: 15 amino acids. CDR3 amino acids: CASSPGRQGAYEQYF. In nucleotides, the CDR3 is TGTGCCAGCAGCCCAGGGCGACAGGGGGCCTACGAGCAGTACTTC.

This clonotype was seen more than once but under ten times. The J gene is TRBJ2-3, the V gene TRBV4-3; D tentatively reads TRBD1 or TRBD2 (5 bases each). The CDR3 is 15 amino acids. V lost 1 base to trimming and J lost 5 bases, with 13 bases between them. In germline, CDR1 is LGHNA, CDR2 YSLEER. The CDR3 loop is CASSQGMGPRDTQYF. DNA for the CDR3: TGCGCCAGCAGCCAAGGTATGGGACCTCGAGATACGCAGTATTTT.